This TCR beta chain derives from a study of blood T cells in healthy people across ages. This clonotype has ten or more counts. The antigen remains unidentified. Study-level points and caveats: In long-lived donors, naive CD4+ cell counts and diversity exceeded those of aged donors. Roughly linearly, TCR beta diversity per million T cells fell as age increased.

It was with a sample-barcoded 5' primer and a J-beta primer mix that a second PCR of about 6 to 12 cycles was run. Every sample gave at least 2.5 million paired-end reads containing CDR3. A single record per CDR3 protein comes from TCRdb applying MiXCR to the 5' RACE reads. The top ten clones hold about 18% of a sample with around 870,000 distinct CDR3 sequences, 29% of them seen once. The TCR sequence derives from a woman of 80 years or more in good health. Sequencing was done on a sample of blood.

The CDR3 DNA reads as TGTGCCAGCAGCTGGACATCTAACACTGAAGCTTTCTTT. Its protein is CASSWTSNTEAFF. The genes are TRBV7-2 and TRBJ1-1, with D possibly being TRBD1 (5 bases). The CDR3 runs 13 residues. CDR1 is SGHTA, CDR2 FQGNSA, per germline. Deletions cut 4 bases from V and 2 bases from J, with 8 bases between.